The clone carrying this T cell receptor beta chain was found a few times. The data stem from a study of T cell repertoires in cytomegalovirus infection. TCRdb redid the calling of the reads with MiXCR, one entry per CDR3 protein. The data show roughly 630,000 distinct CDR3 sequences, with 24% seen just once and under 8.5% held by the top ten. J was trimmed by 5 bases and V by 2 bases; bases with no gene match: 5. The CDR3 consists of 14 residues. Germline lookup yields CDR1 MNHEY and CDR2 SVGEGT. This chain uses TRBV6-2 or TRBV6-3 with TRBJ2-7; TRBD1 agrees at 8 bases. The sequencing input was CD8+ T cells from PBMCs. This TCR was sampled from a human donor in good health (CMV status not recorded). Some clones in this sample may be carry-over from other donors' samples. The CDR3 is CASSYIDRGHEQYV. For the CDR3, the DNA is TGTGCCAGCAGTTACATAGACAGGGGTCACGAGCAGTACGTC.